A single sample is the source of the 29 T cell receptor beta chains below, sequenced in a study of neurological immune-mediated disorders. TCRdb called the 5' RACE reads again in MiXCR, with one record for every CDR3 protein. The profile shows about 51,000 distinct CDR3 sequences, roughly 17% of them singletons. The sample consisted of PBMCs. The receptors were gathered from a man between 60 and 75 years old in good health.

This clonotype was recorded at least ten times. V and J are TRBV27 and TRBJ2-1; 12 nucleotides align to TRBD2. J gave up 0 bases and V 4 bases, and 4 bases lay outside the gene matches. CDR1 is MNHEY, CDR2 SMNVEV, per germline (reference sequence). The CDR3 has 17 amino acids. The CDR3 loop is CASSYPSGRGSYNEQFF. For the CDR3, the DNA is TGTGCCAGCAGTTACCCTAGCGGGAGGGGCTCCTACAATGAGCAGTTCTTC.

This clonotype was seen repeatedly, ten times or more. The chain joins TRBV6-6 to TRBJ2-5; 9 bases map to TRBD2. Looked up from germline, CDR1 is MNHNY and CDR2 is SVGAGI (reference sequence). The CDR3 covers 17 residues. J was trimmed by 7 bases and V by 2 bases; bases with no gene match: 14. CDR3 in DNA: TGTGCCAGCAGTTACGGGGCGGGAGGGCCACTTGGGGCGACCCAGTACTTC. It yields the protein CASSYGAGGPLGATQYF.

The rearrangement uses TRBV29-1 and TRBJ2-1, with D possibly called TRBD1 or TRBD2 (5 bases each). The CDR3 spans 13 residues. Trimming stripped 7 bases from V and 6 bases from J, with 16 bases between. Germline assignment: CDR1 SQVTM and CDR2 ANQGSEA. The CDR3 loop is CSAMGVVANEQFF. Here the CDR3 DNA reads TGCAGCGCAATGGGGGTTGTTGCCAATGAGCAGTTCTTC.

Ten or more counts support this clonotype. V usage is TRBV10-2 and J usage is TRBJ1-2, with D possibly matching TRBD1 (5 bases). CDR3 size: 13 residues. Germline V CDR1 and CDR2: WSHSY, SAAADI. Trimming removed 8 bases at V and 0 bases at J, with 10 bases between. The CDR3 nucleotides are TGCGCCAGCCAGGGTCTGCCTAACTATGGCTACACCTTC. It translates to CASQGLPNYGYTF.

Ten or more counts support this clonotype. This sequence joins TRBV29-1 and TRBJ2-1, with 8 bases matching TRBD2. Losses at the gene ends were 7 bases for V and 8 bases for J; bases not matched to a gene: 13. Germline assignment: CDR1 SQVTM and CDR2 ANQGSEA. This CDR3 is 14 amino acids long. The CDR3 region has the DNA TGCAGCGGGTACAGCGGACTAGCCCCCCATGAGCAGTTCTTC. It translates to CSGYSGLAPHEQFF.

As regards this clonotype: Since a much larger clone is just one base distant, this may be a read error. The rearrangement joins TRBV12-3 or TRBV12-4 to TRBJ2-2; D might be TRBD1 (5 bases). CDR3 size: 14 residues. DNA of the CDR3: TGTGCCAGCAGTCGGACAACGAACACCGTGGAGCTGTTTTTT. Translated: CASSRTTNTVELFF.

This clonotype was seen repeatedly, ten times or more. V and J are TRBV2 and TRBJ2-2; 8 positions agree with TRBD1. The CDR3 contains 14 residues. Germline V CDR1 and CDR2: SNHLY, FYNNEI. V lost 6 bases, J lost 4 bases, and 4 bases stayed unmatched. Written as DNA, the CDR3 is TGTGCCAGCAGGGACAGGGAGAGCACCGGGGAGCTGTTTTTT. Translating gives CASRDRESTGELFF.

This clonotype was found once. The chain couples TRBV28 to TRBJ1-1, with 11 nucleotides matching TRBD1. V lost 4 bases to trimming and J lost 2 bases; unmatched junction nucleotides: 21. Germline V gene data show CDR1 as MDHEN and CDR2 as SYDVKM. The CDR3 is 21 residues long. The chain's CDR3 is CASSYVRDRGYNRFQNTEAFF. In nucleotides, the CDR3 is TGTGCCAGCAGTTACGTCCGGGACAGGGGGTATAATCGGTTTCAAAACACTGAAGCTTTCTTT. The complete variable domain, with remaining parts taken from reference TRBV28 and TRBJ1-1, reads DVKVTQSSRYLVKRTGEKVFLECVQDMDHENMFWYRQDPGLGLRLIYFSYDVKMKEKGDIPEGYSVSREKKERFSLILESASTNQTSMYLCASSYVRDRGYNRFQNTEAFFGQGTRLTVV.

V and J are TRBV29-1 and TRBJ2-5; possibly TRBD1 for D (5 bases). Germline loops: CDR1 SQVTM, CDR2 ANQGSEA. Trimming pared 4 bases from V and 3 bases from J, leaving 9 bases between. The CDR3 is 12 amino acids. Here the CDR3 DNA reads TGCAGCGTTGTCGGCAGGGAAGAGACCCAGTACTTC. Its protein product is CSVVGREETQYF.

This clonotype was observed once. The junction shows a germline mismatch at one end, possibly a read error. The chain employs TRBV5-1 and TRBJ2-5; no clear D gene. The CDR3 extends over 14 amino acids. CDR1 and CDR2 from the germline V gene are SGHRS and YFSETQ. This CDR3 is CASSFGETQDTQYF. CDR3 in DNA: TGCGCCAGCAGCTTCGGCGAGACCCAAGATACCCAGTACTTC.

Ten or more counts support this clonotype. The chain carries TRBV6-2 or TRBV6-3 and TRBJ2-1; tentatively, D is TRBD2 (5 bases). The germline CDR1 and CDR2 sequences are MNHEY and SVGEGT. The CDR3 runs to 15 residues. Trimming removed 4 bases from V and 4 bases from J, with 14 bases in between. CDR3: CASSSVGRGYNEQFF. Written as DNA, the CDR3 is TGTGCCAGCAGTTCCGTTGGACGGGGATACAATGAGCAGTTCTTC.

This clonotype was observed many times. The chain links TRBV5-6 to TRBJ2-7; D is undetermined. The CDR3 sequence is 14 residues long. Germline-derived CDR1 and CDR2 are SGHDT and YYEEEE. Trimming pared 0 bases from V and 3 bases from J, leaving 10 bases between. As DNA, the CDR3 is TGTGCCAGCAGCTTGGGTCCCCGAGGCTACGAGCAGTACTTC. Encoded protein: CASSLGPRGYEQYF.

A few counts support this clonotype. The chain joins TRBV3-1 to TRBJ2-7; 8 nucleotides agree with TRBD2. Per the germline V gene, CDR1 is LGHDT and CDR2 is YNNKEL (reference sequence). CDR3 length: 20 residues. The V and J ends lost 4 bases and 0 bases, in that order; junction bases with no gene match: 20. CDR3 in amino acids: CASSRLSGAVPTRFSYEQYF. The CDR3 DNA sequence: TGTGCCAGCAGCCGCCTTAGCGGGGCGGTCCCTACACGTTTCTCCTACGAGCAGTACTTC.

V gene TRBV19 combines with J gene TRBJ2-7, with unresolved D. Trimming stripped 5 bases from V and 3 bases from J, with 11 bases between. Germline V gene data show CDR1 as LNHDA and CDR2 as SQIVND (reference sequence). The length of the CDR3 is 13 residues. CDR3 sequence: CASSPRTRYEQYF. Written as DNA, the CDR3 is TGTGCCAGTAGTCCCCGGACCCGCTACGAGCAGTACTTC.

This clonotype was counted at least ten times. The chain employs TRBV24-1 and TRBJ2-6, with 10 nucleotides matching TRBD1. The CDR3 extends over 18 amino acids. J gave up 1 base and V 3 bases, and 5 bases lay outside the gene matches. Germline V lookup: CDR1 KGHDR, CDR2 SFDVKD. CDR3 in amino acids: CATSDSGTGESGANVLTF. CDR3 nucleotides: TGTGCCACCAGTGATAGTGGGACAGGGGAGTCTGGGGCCAACGTCCTGACTTTC.

This clonotype was seen a few times. The chain links TRBV2 to TRBJ1-1; D possibly corresponds to TRBD1 (6 bases). Between the trimmed V and J ends, which lost 2 bases and 4 bases, there was a span of 11 bases. The germline V gene encodes CDR1 SNHLY and CDR2 FYNNEI. The CDR3 runs 14 residues. Here the CDR3 reads CASSETEGGTEAFF. The CDR3 DNA reads TGTGCCAGCAGTGAAACCGAAGGGGGCACTGAAGCTTTCTTT. Full variable domain (missing parts from reference TRBV2 and TRBJ1-1): EPEVTQTPSHQVTQMGQEVILRCVPISNHLYFYWYRQILGQKVEFLVSFYNNEISEKSEIFDDQFSVERPDGSNFTLKIRSTKLEDSAMYFCASSETEGGTEAFFGQGTRLTVV.

This clonotype was detected ten times or more. A junction boundary mismatches the germline segment, possibly from a read error. The gene calls are TRBV7-7 and TRBJ1-3; D gene uncertain. CDR1 is SSHAT and CDR2 is FNYEAQ in the germline V gene (reference sequence). CDR3 length: 15 amino acids. Here the CDR3 DNA reads TGTGCTAGCAGCCCGACACTAAGCTCTGGAAACACCATATATTTT. Translated: CASSPTLSSGNTIYF.

This rearrangement joins TRBV25-1 to TRBJ1-4; D gene uncertain. V gave up 3 bases and J gave up 3 bases, with 8 bases separating them. The CDR3 runs 14 residues. The germline gives CDR1 MGHDK, CDR2 SYGVNS. CDR3 sequence (DNA): TGTGCCAGCAGTGACAGAGACTCTAATGAAAAACTGTTTTTT. Its protein is CASSDRDSNEKLFF.

This clonotype was counted at least ten times. The chain combines TRBV2 with TRBJ2-7, with D possibly matching TRBD2 (5 bases). Trimming stripped 7 bases from V and 6 bases from J, with 16 bases between. CDR1 SNHLY and CDR2 FYNNEI come from the germline V gene. There are 13 residues in the CDR3. The CDR3 spells CASTPGVLAEQYF. CDR3 DNA sequence: TGTGCCAGCACTCCCGGGGTTCTAGCCGAGCAGTACTTC.

This clonotype was recorded at least ten times. J is TRBJ2-7 and V is TRBV5-1; D may match TRBD1 or TRBD2 (6 bases each). Germline loops: CDR1 SGHRS, CDR2 YFSETQ. V was cut by 1 base and J by 1 base, with 9 bases left in between. The CDR3 is made up of 14 amino acids. CDR3 DNA: TGCGCCAGCAGCTTGAGGGGGGCTTCCTACGAGCAGTACTTC. Protein: CASSLRGASYEQYF.

This clonotype has just a few counts. The rearrangement uses TRBV20-1 and TRBJ2-3, with 13 bases matching TRBD2. Losses at the gene ends were 3 bases for V and 1 base for J; bases not matched to a gene: 10. The CDR3 is made up of 18 amino acids. Germline lookup yields CDR1 DFQATT and CDR2 SNEGSKA (reference sequence). CDR3 in DNA: TGCAGTGCTAGTACTAGCGGGAGGGCCATGGTTGGCACAGATACGCAGTATTTT. Its protein is CSASTSGRAMVGTDTQYF.

This clonotype came up many times. This chain joins TRBV15 and TRBJ2-6; D not resolved. V was trimmed by 5 bases and J by 2 bases, leaving 10 bases between them. The germline V gene has CDR1 LNHNV and CDR2 YYDKDF (reference sequence). CDR3 length: 15 amino acids. CDR3 region: CATSSGGPGANVLTF. The CDR3 DNA sequence: TGTGCCACCAGCTCGGGTGGACCTGGGGCCAACGTCCTGACTTTC.

The table lists this clonotype with many counts. This chain links TRBV29-1 with TRBJ2-2; 7 bases agree with TRBD1. After removal of 6 bases from V and 5 bases from J, the junction contained 9 bases not matched to a gene. This CDR3 has 14 amino acids. Germline loops: CDR1 SQVTM, CDR2 ANQGSEA. CDR3 DNA: TGCAGCGTCGGACAGGCCTCGAGGACCGGGGAGCTGTTTTTT. It translates to CSVGQASRTGELFF.

This clonotype showed up many times. CDR3 coding DNA: TGTGCCAGCACGACCCCCTTCAATGAGCAGTTCTTC. Residues: CASTTPFNEQFF. The chain combines TRBV28 with TRBJ2-1; D is unclear. Germline V CDR1 and CDR2: MDHEN, SYDVKM. CDR3 length: 12 residues. V shed 7 bases and J shed 6 bases, with 10 bases lying between them.

This clonotype showed up many times. The V call is TRBV6-6, the J call TRBJ2-1, with D possibly matching TRBD1 (5 bases). The length of the CDR3 is 12 residues. Germline values: CDR1 MNHNY, CDR2 SVGAGI (reference sequence). Deletions cut 5 bases from V and 6 bases from J, with 8 bases between. The DNA of the CDR3 is TGTGCCAGCAGTACTCAGGGCAATGAGCAGTTCTTC. Its protein is CASSTQGNEQFF.

This clonotype was seen at least ten times. The DNA for the CDR3 is TGTGCCAGCAGCAAAGTTGGCCCAGGGTACGAGCAGTACTTC. This codes for CASSKVGPGYEQYF. This chain uses TRBV14 with TRBJ2-7, with D possibly TRBD1 on 5 matching bases. The CDR3 runs 14 residues. Germline assignment: CDR1 SGHDN and CDR2 FVKESK. Trimming pared 5 bases from V and 4 bases from J, leaving 15 bases between.

In its sample, this clonotype was seen many times. The chain employs TRBV4-1 and TRBJ2-2, with 14 nucleotides matching TRBD2. V gave up 0 bases and J gave up 3 bases; unmatched junction bases: 3. The V gene's germline CDR1 is MGHRA and CDR2 YSYEKL. This CDR3 is 18 amino acids long. The CDR3, as DNA: TGCGCCAGCAGCCAAGAAACGGGACTAGCGGGAGACACCGGGGAGCTGTTTTTT. Translating it yields CASSQETGLAGDTGELFF.

This clonotype came up a few times. V usage is TRBV7-3 and J usage is TRBJ1-2; 8 bases line up with TRBD1. The CDR3 extends over 13 amino acids. Germline assignment: CDR1 SGHTA and CDR2 FQGTGA. After removal of 4 bases from V and 8 bases from J, the junction contained 6 bases not matched to a gene. CDR3 DNA sequence: TGTGCCAGCAGCTCAGGACAGGGTGAGGGCTACACCTTC. This sequence encodes CASSSGQGEGYTF.

This clonotype was counted at least ten times. The V call is TRBV7-2, the J call TRBJ2-7; D assignment may be TRBD1 or TRBD2 (5 bases each). Germline CDR1 SGHTA, CDR2 FQGNSA. The CDR3 contains 14 residues. Trimming stripped 1 base from V and 4 bases from J, with 11 bases between. CDR3 protein: CASSLGGARYEQYF. The CDR3 DNA sequence: TGTGCCAGCAGCTTAGGAGGGGCCAGGTACGAGCAGTACTTC.